This T cell receptor (beta chain) is drawn from a study of blood T cell repertoires in COVID-19. Trimming removed 6 bases from V and 3 bases from J, with 11 bases in between. Germline V gives CDR1 KGHSH, CDR2 LQKENI. The length of the CDR3 is 13 residues. The protocol was immunoSEQ multiplex PCR, while the TCRdb copy is restricted to in-frame clones and leaves out a portion. The sample has around 200,000 clones, approximately 87% seen once. This chain uses TRBV18 with TRBJ1-1; the D gene is possibly TRBD1 (6 bases). The source material was peripheral blood. The origin of this receptor is a woman aged 45 to 65 with acute or convalescent COVID-19. The CDR3 protein is CASSVGGDTEAFF. CDR3 DNA sequence: TGTGCCAGCTCGGTAGGGGGGGACACTGAAGCTTTCTTT.